The 3 T cell receptor beta chains below were found in one sample sequenced in a study of Graves' ophthalmopathy and Graves' hyperthyroidism (dated by TCRdb to 2016 to 2019). Data came from an Illumina HiSeq 2000. For repertoire sequencing, the TCR beta CDR3 regions were amplified from RNA transcripts. HTBI primers and the Qiagen OneStep RT-PCR kit were used in a first-round RT-PCR, which was followed by a second-round multiplex PCR, size selection and purification. In TCRdb, the public reads were trimmed at Q25 with fastp and aligned with MiXCR, with productive beta chains retained. Entries are consolidated by CDR3 protein sequence, retaining the most common genes and DNA. Counted in this sample were 400,000 to 500,000 distinct CDR3 sequences; around 21% of them appeared once. 2.5% to 3.5% of the sample is in the top ten clones. Sequenced: peripheral blood. These receptor sequences come from a woman under 30 with stable Graves' hyperthyroidism. Donor details come from another sample of the same person, matched by shared clones.

There are a few counts of this clonotype. V is TRBV20-1 and J is TRBJ2-5; D unclear. Germline loops: CDR1 DFQATT, CDR2 SNEGSKA (reference sequence). The CDR3 has 13 amino acids. V gave up 6 bases and J gave up 7 bases, with 18 bases separating them. The DNA of the CDR3 is TGCAGTGCCCGCAAGTCGGCAAAAGGGACCCAGTACTTC. Residues: CSARKSAKGTQYF.

Regarding this clonotype: A much larger clone differs by one base, so this may be a read error. This sequence joins TRBV18 and TRBJ2-5, with 7 bases lining up with TRBD1. The V gene's germline CDR1 is KGHSH and CDR2 LQKENI. This CDR3 is 14 amino acids long. This CDR3 reads CASSPRGREETKYF. The CDR3 nucleotides read TGTGCCAGCTCACCAAGGGGGCGCGAAGAGACCAAGTACTTC.

The chain couples TRBV5-1 to TRBJ2-5, with 9 bases identical to TRBD1. The germline V gene has CDR1 SGHRS and CDR2 YFSETQ. V trimming: 4 bases; J trimming: 2 bases; junction bases outside the gene matches: 15. The CDR3 is 18 residues long. The CDR3 coding sequence is TGCGCCAGCAGCATGACGGGACAGGGTGCGGACCCGCAAGAGACCCAGTACTTC. Protein: CASSMTGQGADPQETQYF. The whole variable domain, filled in from reference TRBV5-1 and TRBJ2-5, reads KAGVTQTPRYLIKTRGQQVTLSCSPISGHRSVSWYQQTPGQGLQFLFEYFSETQRNKGNFPGRFSGRQFSNSRSEMNVSTLELGDSALYLCASSMTGQGADPQETQYFGPGTRLLVL.